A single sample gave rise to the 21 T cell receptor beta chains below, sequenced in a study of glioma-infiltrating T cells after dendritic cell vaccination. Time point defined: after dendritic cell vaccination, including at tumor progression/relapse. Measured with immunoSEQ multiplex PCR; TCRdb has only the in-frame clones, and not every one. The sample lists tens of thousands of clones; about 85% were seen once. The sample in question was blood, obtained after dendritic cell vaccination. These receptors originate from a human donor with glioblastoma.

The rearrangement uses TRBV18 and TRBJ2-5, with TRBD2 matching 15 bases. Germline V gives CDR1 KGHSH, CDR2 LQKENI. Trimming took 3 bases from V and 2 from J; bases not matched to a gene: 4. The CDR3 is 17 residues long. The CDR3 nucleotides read TGTGCCAGCTCACCCCAGGGACTAGCGGGAGGACAAGAGACCCAGTACTTC. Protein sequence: CASSPQGLAGGQETQYF. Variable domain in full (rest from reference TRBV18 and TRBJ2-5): NAGVMQNPRHLVRRRGQEARLRCSPMKGHSHVYWYRQLPEEGLKFMVYLQKENIIDESGMPKERFSAEFPKEGPSILRIQQVVRGDSAAYFCASSPQGLAGGQETQYFGPGTRLLVL.

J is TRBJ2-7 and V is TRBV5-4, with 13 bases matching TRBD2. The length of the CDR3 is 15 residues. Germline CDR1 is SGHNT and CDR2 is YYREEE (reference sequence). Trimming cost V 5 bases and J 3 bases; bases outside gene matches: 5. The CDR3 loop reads CASRPGTSGNYEQYF. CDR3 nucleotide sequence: TGTGCCAGCAGGCCGGGGACTAGCGGGAACTACGAGCAGTACTTC.

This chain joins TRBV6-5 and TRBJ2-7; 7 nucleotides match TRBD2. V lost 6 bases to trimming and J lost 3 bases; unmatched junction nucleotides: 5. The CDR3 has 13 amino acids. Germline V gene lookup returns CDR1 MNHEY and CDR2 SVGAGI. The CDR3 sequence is CASSPPGGYEQYF. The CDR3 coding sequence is TGTGCCAGCAGCCCCCCGGGGGGCTACGAGCAGTACTTC.

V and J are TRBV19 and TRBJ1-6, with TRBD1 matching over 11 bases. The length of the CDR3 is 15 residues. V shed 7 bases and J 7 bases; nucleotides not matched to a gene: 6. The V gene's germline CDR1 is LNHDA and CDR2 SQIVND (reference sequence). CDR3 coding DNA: TGTGCCAGTACTCTACGGGACAGGGGGAATTCACCCCTCCACTTT. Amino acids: CASTLRDRGNSPLHF. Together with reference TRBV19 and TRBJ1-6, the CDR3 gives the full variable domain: DGGITQSPKYLFRKEGQNVTLSCEQNLNHDAMYWYRQDPGQGLRLIYYSQIVNDFQKGDIAEGYSVSREKKESFPLTVTSAQKNPTAFYLCASTLRDRGNSPLHFGNGTRLTVT.

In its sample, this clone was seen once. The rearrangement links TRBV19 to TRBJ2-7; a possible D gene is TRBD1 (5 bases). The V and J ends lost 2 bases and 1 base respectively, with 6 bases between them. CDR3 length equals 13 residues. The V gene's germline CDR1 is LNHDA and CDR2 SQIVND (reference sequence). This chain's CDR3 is CASSITGSYEQYF. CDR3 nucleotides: TGTGCCAGTAGTATAACAGGATCCTACGAGCAGTACTTC.

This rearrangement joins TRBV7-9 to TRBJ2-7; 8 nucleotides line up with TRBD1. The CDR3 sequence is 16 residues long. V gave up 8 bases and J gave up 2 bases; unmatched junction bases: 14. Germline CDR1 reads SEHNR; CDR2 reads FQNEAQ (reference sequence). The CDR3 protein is CASAPLTGEKTYEQYF. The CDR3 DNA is TGTGCCAGCGCCCCTTTGACAGGGGAGAAGACCTACGAGCAGTACTTC. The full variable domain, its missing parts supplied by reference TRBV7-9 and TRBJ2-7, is DTGVSQNPRHKITKRGQNVTFRCDPISEHNRLYWYRQTLGQGPEFLTYFQNEAQLEKSRLLSDRFSAERPKGSFSTLEIQRTEQGDSAMYLCASAPLTGEKTYEQYFGPGTRLTVT.

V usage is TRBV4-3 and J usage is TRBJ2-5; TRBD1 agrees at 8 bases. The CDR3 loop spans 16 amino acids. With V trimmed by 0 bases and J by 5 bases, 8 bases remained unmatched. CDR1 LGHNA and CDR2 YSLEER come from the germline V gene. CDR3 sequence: CASSQDIGQGWETQYF. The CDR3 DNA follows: TGCGCCAGCAGCCAAGACATAGGACAGGGTTGGGAGACCCAGTACTTC.

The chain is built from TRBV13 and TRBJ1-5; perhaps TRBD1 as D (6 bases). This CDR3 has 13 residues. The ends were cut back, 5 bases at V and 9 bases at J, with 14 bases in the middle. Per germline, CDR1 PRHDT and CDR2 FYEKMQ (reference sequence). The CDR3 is CASSPQGQGPQHF. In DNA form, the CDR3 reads TGTGCCAGCAGCCCACAGGGTCAGGGGCCCCAGCATTTT.

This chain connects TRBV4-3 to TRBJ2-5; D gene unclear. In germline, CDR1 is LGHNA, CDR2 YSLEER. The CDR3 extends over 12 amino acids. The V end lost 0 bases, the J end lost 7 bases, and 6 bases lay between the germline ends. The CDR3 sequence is CASSQDSGTQYF. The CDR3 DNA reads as TGCGCCAGCAGCCAAGATTCGGGGACCCAGTACTTC.

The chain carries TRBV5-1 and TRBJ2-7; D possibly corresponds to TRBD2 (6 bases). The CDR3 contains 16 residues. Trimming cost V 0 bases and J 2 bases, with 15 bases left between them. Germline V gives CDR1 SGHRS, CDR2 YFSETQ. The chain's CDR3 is CASSLGGSGITYEQYF. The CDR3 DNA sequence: TGCGCCAGCAGCTTGGGCGGTAGCGGTATCACCTACGAGCAGTACTTC.

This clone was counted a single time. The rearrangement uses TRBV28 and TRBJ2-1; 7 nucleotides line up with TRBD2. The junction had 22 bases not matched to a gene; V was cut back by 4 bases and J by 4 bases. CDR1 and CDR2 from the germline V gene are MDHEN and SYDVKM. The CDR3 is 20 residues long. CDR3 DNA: TGTGCCAGCAGTTACCGGGCACGGGCGGCGGGAGTGGCGGGGTACAATGAGCAGTTCTTC. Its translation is CASSYRARAAGVAGYNEQFF.

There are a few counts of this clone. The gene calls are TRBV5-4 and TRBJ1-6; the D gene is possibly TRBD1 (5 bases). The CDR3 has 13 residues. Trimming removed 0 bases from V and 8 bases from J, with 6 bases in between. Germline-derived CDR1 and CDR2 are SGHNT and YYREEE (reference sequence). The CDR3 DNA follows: TGTGCCAGCAGCTTGGGGGGGGATTCACCCCTCCACTTT. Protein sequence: CASSLGGDSPLHF.

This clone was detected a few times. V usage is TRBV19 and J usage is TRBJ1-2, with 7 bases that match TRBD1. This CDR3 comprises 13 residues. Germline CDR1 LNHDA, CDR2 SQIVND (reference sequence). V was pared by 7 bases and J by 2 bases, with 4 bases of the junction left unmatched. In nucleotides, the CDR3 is TGTGCCAGTATGAGGACAGGAAACTATGGCTACACCTTC. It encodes CASMRTGNYGYTF.

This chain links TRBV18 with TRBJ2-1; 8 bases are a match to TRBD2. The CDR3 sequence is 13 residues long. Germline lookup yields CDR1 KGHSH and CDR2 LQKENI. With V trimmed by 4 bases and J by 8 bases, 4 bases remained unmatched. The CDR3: CASSQLAGDEQFF. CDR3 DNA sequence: TGTGCCAGCTCACAGCTAGCGGGCGATGAGCAGTTCTTC.

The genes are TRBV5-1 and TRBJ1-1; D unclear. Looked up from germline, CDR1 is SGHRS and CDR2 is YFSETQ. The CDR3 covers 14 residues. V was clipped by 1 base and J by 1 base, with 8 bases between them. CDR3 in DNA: TGCGCCAGCAGCTTGTCTCCAGGGAACACTGAAGCTTTCTTT. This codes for CASSLSPGNTEAFF.

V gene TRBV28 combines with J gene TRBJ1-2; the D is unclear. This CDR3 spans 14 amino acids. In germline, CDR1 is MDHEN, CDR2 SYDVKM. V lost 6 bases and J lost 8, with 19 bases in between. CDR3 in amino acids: CASSRSPLPLGYTF. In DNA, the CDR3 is TGTGCCAGCAGCCGGTCCCCTCTCCCCCTCGGCTACACCTTC.

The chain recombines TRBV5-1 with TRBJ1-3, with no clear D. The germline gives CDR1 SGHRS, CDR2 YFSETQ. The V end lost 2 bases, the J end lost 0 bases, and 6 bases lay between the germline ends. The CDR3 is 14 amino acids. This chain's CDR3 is CASSFGGSGNTIYF. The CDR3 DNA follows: TGCGCCAGCAGCTTTGGAGGCTCTGGAAACACCATATATTTT.

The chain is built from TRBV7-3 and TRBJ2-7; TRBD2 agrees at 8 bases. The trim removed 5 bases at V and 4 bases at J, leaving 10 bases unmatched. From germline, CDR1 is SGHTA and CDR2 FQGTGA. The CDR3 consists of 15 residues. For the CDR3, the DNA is TGTGCCAGCAGCCTTTCTACGGGGGGGCCATACGAGCAGTACTTC. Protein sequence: CASSLSTGGPYEQYF.

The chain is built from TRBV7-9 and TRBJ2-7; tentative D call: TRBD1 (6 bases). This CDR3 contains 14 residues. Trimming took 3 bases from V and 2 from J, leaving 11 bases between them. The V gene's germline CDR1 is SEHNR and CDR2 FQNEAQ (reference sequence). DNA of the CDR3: TGTGCCAGCAGCTTTCCAGGGGTAACCTACGAGCAGTACTTC. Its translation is CASSFPGVTYEQYF.

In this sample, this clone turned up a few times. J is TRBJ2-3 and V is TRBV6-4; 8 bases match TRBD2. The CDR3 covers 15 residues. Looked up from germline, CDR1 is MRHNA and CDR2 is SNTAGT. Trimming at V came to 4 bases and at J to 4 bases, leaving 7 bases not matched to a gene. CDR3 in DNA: TGTGCCAGCAGTGTATCGAACGGGGGGGCAGATACGCAGTATTTT. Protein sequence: CASSVSNGGADTQYF.

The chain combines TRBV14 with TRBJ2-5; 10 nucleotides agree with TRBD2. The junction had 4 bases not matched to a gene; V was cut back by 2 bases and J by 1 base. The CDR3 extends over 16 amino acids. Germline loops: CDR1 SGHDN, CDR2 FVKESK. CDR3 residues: CASSQLAGATQETQYF. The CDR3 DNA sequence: TGTGCCAGCAGCCAACTAGCGGGAGCAACCCAAGAGACCCAGTACTTC.